In this sample, the clone carrying this T cell receptor beta chain turned up a few times. Its antigen remains unknown. TCRdb independently ran MiXCR on the reads; one entry per CDR3 protein. The repertoire consists of 650,000 to 900,000 distinct CDR3 sequences, with 25% to 35% occurring once and the leading ten covering less than 15%. The entry originates in a study of T cell repertoires in cytomegalovirus infection. This receptor was taken from a human donor in good health (CMV status not recorded). Some clones in this sample may be carry-over from other donors' samples. The sequencing used cultured CD8+ T cells from PBMCs, collected from culture after CMV antigen stimulation.

The CDR3 DNA reads TGTGCCAGCAGCTCAGGGTCGGGACAGGGACCCTACGAGCAGTACTTC. This codes for CASSSGSGQGPYEQYF. V is TRBV7-9 and J is TRBJ2-7, with TRBD1 identical over 9 bases. V was pared by 4 bases and J by 2 bases, with 9 bases of the junction left unmatched. Germline CDR1 is SEHNR and CDR2 is FQNEAQ (reference sequence). The CDR3 loop spans 16 amino acids.